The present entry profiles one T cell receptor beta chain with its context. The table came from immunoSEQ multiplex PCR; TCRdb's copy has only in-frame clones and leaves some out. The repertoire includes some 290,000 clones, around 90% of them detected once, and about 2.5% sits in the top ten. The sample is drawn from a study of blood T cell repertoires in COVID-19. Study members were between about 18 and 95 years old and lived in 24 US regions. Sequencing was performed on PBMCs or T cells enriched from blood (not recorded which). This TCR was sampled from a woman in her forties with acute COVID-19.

CDR3 nucleotide sequence: TGTGCCAGCTCTCGTAGAAACACTGAAGCTTTCTTT. Translating it yields CASSRRNTEAFF. The rearrangement joins TRBV18 to TRBJ1-1; D is uncertain. The V and J ends lost 6 bases and 2 bases respectively, with 7 bases between them. Germline loops: CDR1 KGHSH, CDR2 LQKENI. The CDR3 loop spans 12 amino acids.